Below, one T cell receptor (beta chain) is given with its context. An end of the junction differs from the germline gene, which may be a read error. The data belong to a study of blood T cell repertoires in COVID-19. In the study overall: Sites in the United States, Italy and Spain provided acute and convalescent COVID-19 samples. T cells, B-cell-depleted T cells, or PBMCs supplied cDNA or gDNA.

Per the original data handling: Estimation of nucleated cell counts relied on the amplification of reference gene primers. The repertoire was sequenced with immunoSEQ multiplex PCR; TCRdb's copy has only in-frame clones and lacks some. V, J and clone size derive from that table, while D and trimming were established from the DNA sequence. The sample yields about 210,000 clones, more than 75% seen once. The specimen was peripheral blood. This receptor was taken from a woman between 40 and 50 years old with acute or convalescent COVID-19.

This CDR3 reads CASSISGTWTYEQYF. Here the CDR3 DNA reads TGTGCCAGCAGTATATCCGGGACATGGACCTACGAGCAGTACTTC. The chain carries TRBV27 and TRBJ2-7; D is perhaps TRBD1 (6 bases). The CDR3 runs to 15 residues. The germline CDR1 and CDR2 sequences are MNHEY and SMNVEV (reference sequence).